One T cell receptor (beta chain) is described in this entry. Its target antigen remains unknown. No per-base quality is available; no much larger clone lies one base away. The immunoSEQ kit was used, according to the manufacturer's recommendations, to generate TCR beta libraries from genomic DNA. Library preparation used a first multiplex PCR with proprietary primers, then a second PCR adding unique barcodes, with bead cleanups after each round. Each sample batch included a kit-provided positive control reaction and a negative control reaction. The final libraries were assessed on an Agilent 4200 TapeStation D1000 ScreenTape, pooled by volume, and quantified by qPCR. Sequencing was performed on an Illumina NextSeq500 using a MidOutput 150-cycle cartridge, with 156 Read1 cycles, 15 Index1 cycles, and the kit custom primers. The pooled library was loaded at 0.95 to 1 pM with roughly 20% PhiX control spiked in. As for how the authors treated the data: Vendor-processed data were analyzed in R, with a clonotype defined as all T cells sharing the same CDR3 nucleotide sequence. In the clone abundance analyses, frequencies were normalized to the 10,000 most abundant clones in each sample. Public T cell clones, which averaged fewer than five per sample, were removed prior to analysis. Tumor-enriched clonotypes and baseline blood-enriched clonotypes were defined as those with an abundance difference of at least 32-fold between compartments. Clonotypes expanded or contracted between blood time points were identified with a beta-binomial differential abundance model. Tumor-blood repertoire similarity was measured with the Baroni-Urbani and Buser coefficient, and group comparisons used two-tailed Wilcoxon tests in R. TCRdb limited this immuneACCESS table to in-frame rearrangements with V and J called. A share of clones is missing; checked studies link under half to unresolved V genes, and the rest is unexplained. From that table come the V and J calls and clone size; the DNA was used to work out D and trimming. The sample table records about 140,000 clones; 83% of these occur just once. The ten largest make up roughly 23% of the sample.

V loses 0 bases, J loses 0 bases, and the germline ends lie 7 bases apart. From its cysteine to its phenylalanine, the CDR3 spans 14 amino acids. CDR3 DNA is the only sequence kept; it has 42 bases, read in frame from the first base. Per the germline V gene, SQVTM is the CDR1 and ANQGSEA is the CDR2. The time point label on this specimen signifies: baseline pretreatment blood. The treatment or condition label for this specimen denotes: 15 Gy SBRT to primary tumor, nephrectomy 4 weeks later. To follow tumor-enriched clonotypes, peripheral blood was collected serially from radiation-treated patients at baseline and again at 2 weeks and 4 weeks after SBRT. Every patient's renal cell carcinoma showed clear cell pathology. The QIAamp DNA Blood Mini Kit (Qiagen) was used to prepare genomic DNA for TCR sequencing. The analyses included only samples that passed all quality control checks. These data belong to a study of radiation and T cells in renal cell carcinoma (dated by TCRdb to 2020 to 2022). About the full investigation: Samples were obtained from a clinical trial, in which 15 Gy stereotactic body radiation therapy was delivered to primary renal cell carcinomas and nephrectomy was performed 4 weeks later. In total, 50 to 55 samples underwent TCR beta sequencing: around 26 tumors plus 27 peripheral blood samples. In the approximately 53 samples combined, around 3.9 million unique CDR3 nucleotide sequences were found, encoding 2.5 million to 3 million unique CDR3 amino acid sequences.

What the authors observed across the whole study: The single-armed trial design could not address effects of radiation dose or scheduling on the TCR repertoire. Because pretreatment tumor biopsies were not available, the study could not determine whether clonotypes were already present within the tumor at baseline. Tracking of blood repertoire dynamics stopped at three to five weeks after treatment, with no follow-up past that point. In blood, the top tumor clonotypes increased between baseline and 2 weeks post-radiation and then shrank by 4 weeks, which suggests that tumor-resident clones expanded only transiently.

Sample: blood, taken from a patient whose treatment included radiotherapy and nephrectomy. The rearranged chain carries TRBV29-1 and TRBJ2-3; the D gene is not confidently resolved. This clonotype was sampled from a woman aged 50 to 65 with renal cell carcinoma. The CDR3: CSVEDRQSTDTQYF. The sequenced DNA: TGCAGCGTTGAAGATCGGCAGAGCACAGATACGCAGTATTTT.